Shown below are 24 T cell receptor beta chains from a single sample sequenced in a study of shared clonotypes between healthy human individuals. Assay: immunoSEQ multiplex PCR; the TCRdb copy retains only in-frame clones and omits some. The data show some 790,000 clones, with over 60% seen just once and around 1.7% held by the top ten. The sequencing input was memory CD4+ T cells sorted from blood. Subset noted: CD45RA-negative fraction. Receptors were obtained from a woman in her 30s in good health.

This rearrangement joins TRBV30 to TRBJ1-1, with TRBD1 matching over 7 bases. Germline V gene sequence: CDR1 GTSNPN, CDR2 SVGIG (reference sequence). This CDR3 has 15 residues. V gave up 1 base and J gave up 4 bases; unmatched junction bases: 9. CDR3 coding DNA: TGTGCCTGGAGTGGGCCTCAGGGGGTAAGCACTGAAGCTTTCTTT. Translating it yields CAWSGPQGVSTEAFF.

The genes are TRBV2 and TRBJ2-2; TRBD1 matches 7 bases. Germline V gene data show CDR1 as SNHLY and CDR2 as FYNNEI. The CDR3 is 16 amino acids. J was trimmed by 0 bases and V by 7 bases; bases with no gene match: 8. The CDR3 region has the DNA TGTGCCAGCAAAGAGGGGGCGGTCGCGAACACCGGGGAGCTGTTTTTT. Its translation: CASKEGAVANTGELFF.

This clone was observed many times. The chain employs TRBV27 and TRBJ2-7, with 9 bases that match TRBD2. Trimming cost V 5 bases and J 3 bases; bases outside gene matches: 2. Germline V CDR1 and CDR2: MNHEY, SMNVEV (reference sequence). This CDR3 is built from 13 residues. The CDR3 nucleotides read TGTGCCAGCAGTATTAGCGGGAGCTACGAGCAGTACTTC. Its translation is CASSISGSYEQYF.

This clone appeared a few times. The CDR3 sequence: CATSRDYGNTEAFF. For the CDR3, the DNA is TGTGCCACCAGCAGAGATTACGGGAACACTGAAGCTTTCTTT. V is TRBV15 and J is TRBJ1-1; no reliable D call. The germline V gene encodes CDR1 LNHNV and CDR2 YYDKDF (reference sequence). Trimming took off 0 bases at V and 1 base at J, with 6 bases between the two ends. This CDR3 spans 14 amino acids.

V usage is TRBV6-5 and J usage is TRBJ1-2; 9 nucleotides line up with TRBD1. The CDR3 runs 15 residues. Trimming took 6 bases from V and 9 from J; bases not matched to a gene: 14. Germline V gene data show CDR1 as MNHEY and CDR2 as SVGAGI. The CDR3 sequence is CASSTPNRDRESYTF. CDR3 coding DNA: TGTGCCAGCAGCACACCCAACCGGGACAGGGAAAGCTACACCTTC.

V gene TRBV11-2 combines with J gene TRBJ2-3; 12 bases fit TRBD2. The CDR3 spans 17 residues. After removal of 2 bases from V and 5 bases from J, the junction contained 8 bases not matched to a gene. CDR1 is SGHAT, CDR2 FQNNGV, per germline. In DNA form, the CDR3 reads TGTGCCAGCAGCTTACTAGCGGGAGGGCGGTTGGGAGATACGCAGTATTTT. This gives the protein CASSLLAGGRLGDTQYF.

The genes are TRBV18 and TRBJ2-3; D is undetermined. The V end lost 5 bases, the J end lost 0 bases, and 6 bases lay between the germline ends. Germline assignment: CDR1 KGHSH and CDR2 LQKENI. There are 13 residues in the CDR3. The CDR3 spells CASSAPSTDTQYF. In DNA, the CDR3 is TGTGCCAGCTCAGCTCCCAGCACAGATACGCAGTATTTT.

This clone was recorded a few times. The V gene is TRBV29-1, the J gene TRBJ2-1, with 10 bases identical to TRBD1. Germline CDR1 SQVTM, CDR2 ANQGSEA. The CDR3 contains 14 residues. J lost 3 bases, V lost 6 bases, and 5 bases had no gene match. CDR3 residues: CSVTGQGIYNEQFF. For the CDR3, the DNA is TGCAGCGTGACGGGACAGGGGATCTACAATGAGCAGTTCTTC.

The gene calls are TRBV10-3 and TRBJ2-7; 11 nucleotides agree with TRBD2. This CDR3 region has 12 residues. With 8 bases clipped from V and 5 bases from J, the junction kept 2 bases outside the gene matches. Germline V gene lookup returns CDR1 ENHRY and CDR2 SYGVKD. The CDR3 region is CAIGTSGDEQYF. As DNA, the CDR3 is TGTGCCATCGGGACTAGCGGCGACGAGCAGTACTTC.

This clone turned up a few times. The rearrangement uses TRBV7-2 and TRBJ2-1; D possibly uses TRBD1 or TRBD2 (5 bases each). V dropped 2 bases and J dropped 7 bases, with 15 bases sitting between them. This CDR3 has 15 residues. CDR1 is SGHTA, CDR2 FQGNSA, per germline. CDR3 coding DNA: TGTGCCAGCAGCTTATACAGGACTCTGAGAAATGAGCAGTTCTTC. As protein: CASSLYRTLRNEQFF.

This chain uses TRBV7-9 with TRBJ2-2; D might be TRBD1 (6 bases). V was trimmed by 3 bases and J by 1 base, leaving 12 bases between them. Germline CDR1 reads SEHNR; CDR2 reads FQNEAQ (reference sequence). The CDR3 totals 16 residues. DNA for the CDR3: TGTGCCAGCAGCTTGGCCGGGACAAAGAACACCGGGGAGCTGTTTTTT. This translates into CASSLAGTKNTGELFF.

The V call is TRBV30, the J call TRBJ1-1; weak D call: TRBD1 (5 bases). From germline, CDR1 is GTSNPN and CDR2 SVGIG (reference sequence). V lost 5 bases and J 4 bases, leaving 23 bases between the germline ends. The CDR3 is 16 amino acids. This chain's CDR3 is CAWLVGLTPGGTEAFF. The CDR3 bases are TGTGCCTGGCTAGTCGGACTAACGCCCGGGGGCACTGAAGCTTTCTTT.

This chain links TRBV9 with TRBJ2-4; 10 nucleotides match TRBD2. This CDR3 spans 15 amino acids. The germline CDR1 and CDR2 sequences are SGDLS and YYNGEE. The ends lost 0 bases at V and 8 bases at J; junction bases unmatched: 5. The CDR3 protein is CASSVGGLAGDIQYF. CDR3 nucleotides: TGTGCCAGCAGCGTAGGGGGGCTAGCGGGAGACATTCAGTACTTC.

This chain connects TRBV6-1 to TRBJ2-1; tentatively, D is TRBD2 (6 bases). Trimming removed 4 bases from V and 0 bases from J, with 10 bases in between. Per germline, CDR1 MNHNS and CDR2 SASEGT. The CDR3 spans 15 residues. The CDR3 protein is CASSVGGSSYNEQFF. DNA for the CDR3: TGTGCCAGCAGTGTCGGGGGAAGCTCCTACAATGAGCAGTTCTTC.

The genes are TRBV7-8 and TRBJ2-1; D uncertain. Germline CDR1 reads SGHVS; CDR2 reads FQNEAQ. The V gene lost 4 bases and the J gene lost 4 bases, with 8 bases spanning the gap. This CDR3 contains 13 residues. CDR3 in amino acids: CASSYGIYNEQFF. CDR3 nucleotide sequence: TGTGCCAGCAGCTATGGGATTTACAATGAGCAGTTCTTC.

The chain links TRBV12-5 to TRBJ2-3, with D possibly matching TRBD1 (6 bases). Trimming stripped 8 bases from V and 0 bases from J, with 18 bases between. From germline, CDR1 is LGHNT and CDR2 FRNRAP. The CDR3 runs to 16 residues. The CDR3 DNA reads as TGTGCTAGTACCACCGGGACATCTCCTAGCACAGATACGCAGTATTTT. Translated: CASTTGTSPSTDTQYF. Looking up the rest from reference TRBV12-5 and TRBJ2-3 gives the full variable domain: DARVTQTPRHKVTEMGQEVTMRCQPILGHNTVFWYRQTMMQGLELLAYFRNRAPLDDSGMPKDRFSAEMPDATLATLKIQPSEPRDSAVYFCASTTGTSPSTDTQYFGPGTRLTVL.

The gene calls are TRBV6-5 and TRBJ1-2; 7 nucleotides agree with TRBD1. CDR1 is MNHEY, CDR2 SVGAGI, per germline. This CDR3 comprises 12 residues. V lost 6 bases and J lost 8; bases outside the gene matches: 6. CDR3 sequence: CASRPDRAGYTF. In nucleotides, the CDR3 is TGTGCCAGCAGACCCGACAGGGCAGGCTACACCTTC.

V is TRBV10-2 and J is TRBJ2-2; 12 bases map to TRBD2. Trimming cost V 5 bases and J 7 bases; bases outside gene matches: 5. This CDR3 comprises 15 residues. Germline CDR1 is WSHSY and CDR2 is SAAADI. The CDR3 coding sequence is TGCGCCAGCAGTTGGACTAGCGGGAATGGCGGGGAGCTGTTTTTT. It encodes CASSWTSGNGGELFF.

This clone was seen a single time. One end of the junction does not line up with germline, which may come from a read error. The CDR3 DNA is TGTGCCAGCAGGAAACCCTACAATTCACCCCTCCACTTT. Its protein is CASRKPYNSPLHF. The chain is built from TRBV27 and TRBJ1-6; the D is unclear. This CDR3 comprises 13 residues. CDR1 MNHEY and CDR2 SMNVEV come from the germline V gene (reference sequence).

This chain uses TRBV7-2 with TRBJ2-2, with 9 nucleotides matching TRBD2. The CDR3 loop spans 15 amino acids. The junction had 5 bases not matched to a gene; V was cut back by 5 bases and J by 4 bases. Germline V gives CDR1 SGHTA, CDR2 FQGNSA. DNA of the CDR3: TGTGCCAGCAGCCCGGGACTAGCTCCCACCGGGGAGCTGTTTTTT. Translated, it gives CASSPGLAPTGELFF. The entire variable domain, with the rest obtained from reference TRBV7-2 and TRBJ2-2, is as follows: GAGVSQSPSNKVTEKGKDVELRCDPISGHTALYWYRQSLGQGLEFLIYFQGNSAPDKSGLPSDRFSAERTGGSVSTLTIQRTQQEDSAVYLCASSPGLAPTGELFFGEGSRLTVL.

The V call is TRBV5-1, the J call TRBJ2-7; tentatively, D is TRBD2 (7 bases). Germline CDR1 is SGHRS and CDR2 is YFSETQ. Trimming pared 4 bases from V and 0 bases from J, leaving 17 bases between. The CDR3 runs to 16 residues. CDR3 protein: CASSRRGEGSSYEQYF. The DNA for the CDR3 is TGCGCCAGCAGCCGAAGGGGGGAGGGAAGCTCCTACGAGCAGTACTTC.

The V gene is TRBV2, the J gene TRBJ2-2; D might be TRBD1 (6 bases). The CDR3 runs to 15 residues. From germline, CDR1 is SNHLY and CDR2 FYNNEI. V lost 3 bases to trimming and J lost 0 bases, with 8 bases between them. The CDR3 here is CASSEGAANTGELFF. The CDR3, as DNA: TGTGCCAGCAGTGAGGGGGCCGCGAACACCGGGGAGCTGTTTTTT.

The chain has TRBV10-1 and TRBJ2-2, with D perhaps TRBD2 (5 bases). Germline CDR1 is WNHNN and CDR2 is SYGVQD (reference sequence). The V and J ends lost 4 bases and 5 bases respectively, with 11 bases between them. The CDR3 runs to 14 residues. The CDR3 DNA sequence: TGCGCCAGCAGTGTATTCGAGGGAACCGGGGAGCTGTTTTTT. This sequence encodes CASSVFEGTGELFF.

This chain links TRBV25-1 with TRBJ2-7; D is perhaps TRBD1 (5 bases). The germline CDR1 and CDR2 sequences are MGHDK and SYGVNS. V was clipped by 3 bases and J by 3 bases, with 12 bases between them. The CDR3 extends over 14 amino acids. The CDR3 spells CASSDRGHNYEQYF. The CDR3 DNA sequence: TGTGCCAGCAGTGATAGAGGACACAACTACGAGCAGTACTTC.